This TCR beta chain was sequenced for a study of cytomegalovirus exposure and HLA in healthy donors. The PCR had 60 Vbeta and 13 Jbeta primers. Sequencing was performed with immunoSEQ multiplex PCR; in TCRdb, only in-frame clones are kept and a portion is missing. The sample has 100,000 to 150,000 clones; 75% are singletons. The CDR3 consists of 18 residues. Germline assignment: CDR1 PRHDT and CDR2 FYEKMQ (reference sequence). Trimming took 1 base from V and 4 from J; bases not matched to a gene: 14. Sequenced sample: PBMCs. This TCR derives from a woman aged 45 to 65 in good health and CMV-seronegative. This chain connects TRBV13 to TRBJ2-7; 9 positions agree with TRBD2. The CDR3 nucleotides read TGTGCCAGCAGCTTAGCCCTCAGAAGGACTAGCGCAGATTACGAGCAGTACTTC. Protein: CASSLALRRTSADYEQYF.